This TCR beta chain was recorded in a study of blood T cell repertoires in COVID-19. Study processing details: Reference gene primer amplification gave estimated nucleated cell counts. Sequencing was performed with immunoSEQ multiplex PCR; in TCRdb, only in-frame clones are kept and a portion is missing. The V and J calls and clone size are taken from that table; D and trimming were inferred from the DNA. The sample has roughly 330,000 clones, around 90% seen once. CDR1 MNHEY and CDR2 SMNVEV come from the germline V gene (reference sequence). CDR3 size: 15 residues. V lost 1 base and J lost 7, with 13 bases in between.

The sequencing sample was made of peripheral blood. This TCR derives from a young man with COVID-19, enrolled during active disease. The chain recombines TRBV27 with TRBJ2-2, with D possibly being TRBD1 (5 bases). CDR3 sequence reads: CASSLFQGVVGELFF. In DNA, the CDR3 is TGTGCCAGCAGTTTATTTCAGGGTGTCGTCGGGGAGCTGTTTTTT.